This T cell receptor (beta chain) was retrieved from a study of control samples from healthy donors and cancer patients. A single count supports this clone. This table comes from immunoSEQ multiplex PCR, and its TCRdb copy is limited to in-frame clones, with some not included. The sample shows 90,000 to 100,000 clones, 70% to 80% of them seen only once. Germline-derived CDR1 and CDR2 are SNHLY and FYNNEI. Trimming removed 5 bases at V and 11 bases at J, with 13 bases between. The CDR3 spans 12 residues. This sequence originates from a woman in her 30s in good health. The chain carries TRBV2 and TRBJ1-5; no clear D gene. Sequenced: blood. DNA of the CDR3: TGTGCCAGCAGTCCCGGGCTTGGGGCCCAGCATTTT. Protein product: CASSPGLGAQHF.